Each of the 6 T cell receptor beta chains below was sequenced from the same sample in a study of blood T cell repertoires in COVID-19 (dated by TCRdb to 2018 to 2021). Receptors were amplified or captured by the immunoSEQ multiplex PCR assay. Imported from immuneACCESS, the table was reduced by TCRdb to in-frame sequences with V and J called. These copies leave out some clones; in studies compared against another copy, an unresolved V gene accounts for under half, and the cause of the remainder is not known. Across this sample there are 150,000 to 200,000 clones, with roughly nine tenths seen only once. The ten largest clonotypes hold around 1.9% of the sample. Sequencing input: peripheral blood. The receptor set was obtained from a man aged 18 to 30 who had recovered from COVID-19.

The genes are TRBV7-9 and TRBJ1-2; a weak D match, TRBD1 (6 bases). V gave up 5 bases and J gave up 6 bases, with 13 bases separating them. This CDR3 region has 13 residues. The V gene's germline CDR1 is SEHNR and CDR2 FQNEAQ (reference sequence). The CDR3 nucleotides read TGTGCCAGCAGCAATAGGGGGATTGATGGCTACACCTTC. This translates into CASSNRGIDGYTF.

This clone came up once. This sequence joins TRBV9 and TRBJ2-5; 7 bases fit TRBD2. Germline V CDR1 and CDR2: SGDLS, YYNGEE. This CDR3 comprises 17 residues. The V and J ends lost 4 bases and 2 bases, in that order; junction bases with no gene match: 14. The CDR3, as DNA: TGTGCCAGCAGCTCCCGGCGAGCGGGGACCGCTCAAGAGACCCAGTACTTC. It specifies CASSSRRAGTAQETQYF.

The gene calls are TRBV9 and TRBJ2-2, with a weak D call TRBD2 (5 bases). V gave up 0 bases and J gave up 8 bases, with 23 bases separating them. The CDR3 sequence is 18 residues long. Per the germline V gene, CDR1 is SGDLS and CDR2 is YYNGEE. The CDR3 sequence: CASSVAGVPYAGPGELFF. In nucleotides, the CDR3 is TGTGCCAGCAGCGTAGCCGGGGTACCCTATGCGGGCCCTGGGGAGCTGTTTTTT. Together with reference TRBV9 and TRBJ2-2, the CDR3 gives the full variable domain: DSGVTQTPKHLITATGQRVTLRCSPRSGDLSVYWYQQSLDQGLQFLIQYYNGEERAKGNILERFSAQQFPDLHSELNLSSLELGDSALYFCASSVAGVPYAGPGELFFGEGSRLTVL.

The chain combines TRBV9 with TRBJ1-2; the D gene is possibly TRBD1 (5 bases). V was shortened by 0 bases and J by 7 bases, with 13 bases between the two germline ends. The CDR3 length is 14 residues. CDR1 and CDR2 from the germline V gene are SGDLS and YYNGEE. Written as DNA, the CDR3 is TGTGCCAGCAGCGTAGCTACCCAGGGCCCTGGCTACACCTTC. As protein: CASSVATQGPGYTF.

V gene TRBV29-1 combines with J gene TRBJ1-2; TRBD1 aligns across 7 bases. Germline V gene sequence: CDR1 SQVTM, CDR2 ANQGSEA. The CDR3 has 13 amino acids. The ends lost 3 bases at V and 8 bases at J; junction bases unmatched: 9. The CDR3 region is CSVDNRGWGGYTF. CDR3 coding DNA: TGCAGCGTTGATAACAGGGGTTGGGGAGGCTACACCTTC.

This clone was counted a single time. J is TRBJ2-1 and V is TRBV7-2; D is unclear. The germline CDR1 and CDR2 sequences are SGHTA and FQGNSA. Trimming stripped 5 bases from V and 10 bases from J, with 9 bases between. There are 11 residues in the CDR3. The CDR3 reads CASSLSSEQFF. CDR3 in DNA: TGTGCCAGCAGCCTAAGTAGCGAGCAGTTCTTC.